A single sample is the source of the 16 T cell receptor beta chains below, sequenced in a study of CDR3 diversity in severe acne. Via MiXCR, TCRdb re-called the PCR reads, giving one row per CDR3 protein. The sample has 90,000 or so distinct CDR3 sequences, 48% seen once; the top ten hold roughly 9.1%. Sequenced sample: blood. Every receptor here comes from a male donor in good health, serving as a control.

The chain uses TRBV5-5 and TRBJ1-1, with no clear D. The CDR3 runs to 14 residues. Germline V lookup: CDR1 SGHKS, CDR2 YYEKEE (reference sequence). The V end lost 0 bases, the J end lost 4 bases, and 10 bases lay between the germline ends. This CDR3 reads CASSLGGHGTEAFF. CDR3 in DNA: TGTGCCAGCAGCTTGGGTGGGCATGGCACTGAAGCTTTCTTT.

This clonotype was picked up a small number of times. This chain connects TRBV7-9 to TRBJ2-7, with TRBD2 as a possible D gene (6 bases). The CDR3 runs 14 residues. Germline-derived CDR1 and CDR2 are SEHNR and FQNEAQ (reference sequence). V lost 3 bases, J lost 4 bases, and 13 bases lay in between. The CDR3 region is CASSFGSVLYEQYF. CDR3 coding DNA: TGTGCCAGCAGCTTCGGGAGTGTCCTTTACGAGCAGTACTTC.

The V gene is TRBV13, the J gene TRBJ2-5; D possibly corresponds to TRBD2 (7 bases). Germline CDR1 reads PRHDT; CDR2 reads FYEKMQ (reference sequence). With 2 bases removed from V and 2 bases from J, the gap between germline ends came to 24 bases. The CDR3 sequence is 19 residues long. The CDR3 region has the DNA TGTGCCAGCAGCTTACTTCTGGATCGGGGGGCGATGAGACAAGAGACCCAGTACTTC. Amino acid sequence: CASSLLLDRGAMRQETQYF.

A few counts support this clonotype. The gene calls are TRBV15 and TRBJ1-1, with D unclear. This CDR3 contains 15 residues. The germline CDR1 and CDR2 sequences are LNHNV and YYDKDF (reference sequence). V gave up 0 bases and J gave up 0 bases, with 8 bases separating them. In DNA form, the CDR3 reads TGTGCCACCAGCAGAGATGGTCTGATGAACACTGAAGCTTTCTTT. It specifies CATSRDGLMNTEAFF.

The rearrangement links TRBV7-2 to TRBJ1-5; 7 nucleotides agree with TRBD1. The V gene's germline CDR1 is SGHTA and CDR2 FQGNSA. This CDR3 is built from 16 residues. V was pared by 1 base and J by 1 base, with 4 bases of the junction left unmatched. The CDR3 here is CASSLGNRGSNQPQHF. CDR3 nucleotide sequence: TGTGCCAGCAGCTTAGGTAACAGGGGAAGCAATCAGCCCCAGCATTTT.

The chain employs TRBV5-1 and TRBJ2-7; tentative D call: TRBD2 (6 bases). V was shortened by 0 bases and J by 2 bases, with 15 bases between the two germline ends. From germline, CDR1 is SGHRS and CDR2 YFSETQ. CDR3 length: 16 residues. The CDR3 sequence is CASSLARGRDPYEQYF. CDR3 coding DNA: TGCGCCAGCAGCTTGGCCCGTGGGCGGGACCCCTACGAGCAGTACTTC. The full variable domain, rest sourced from reference TRBV5-1 and TRBJ2-7, is KAGVTQTPRYLIKTRGQQVTLSCSPISGHRSVSWYQQTPGQGLQFLFEYFSETQRNKGNFPGRFSGRQFSNSRSEMNVSTLELGDSALYLCASSLARGRDPYEQYFGPGTRLTVT.

This clonotype was picked up many times. This chain links TRBV30 with TRBJ1-4; no firm D call. The CDR3 contains 14 residues. Germline V CDR1 and CDR2: GTSNPN, SVGIG (reference sequence). The V and J ends lost 0 bases and 8 bases respectively, with 13 bases between them. CDR3 DNA: TGTGCCTGGAGTGTATCCTGGGGAAGGGAAAAACTGTTTTTT. The encoded protein is CAWSVSWGREKLFF.

The sample holds a few counts of this clonotype. The V and J genes are TRBV10-3 and TRBJ2-3; D unclear. The CDR3 has 12 amino acids. Germline values: CDR1 ENHRY, CDR2 SYGVKD. With 6 bases removed from V and 0 bases from J, the gap between germline ends came to 4 bases. The CDR3 DNA reads as TGTGCCATCAGCGCCAGCACAGATACGCAGTATTTT. Amino acid sequence: CAISASTDTQYF.

This clonotype is termed medium-sized. The rearrangement links TRBV20-1 to TRBJ1-2, with 12 nucleotides matching TRBD1. Germline V lookup: CDR1 DFQATT, CDR2 SNEGSKA (reference sequence). After removal of 5 bases from V and 7 bases from J, the junction contained 14 bases not matched to a gene. The CDR3 runs to 16 residues. The CDR3 loop reads CSAPIEGTGGVGGYTF. CDR3 bases: TGCAGTGCTCCGATAGAGGGGACAGGGGGCGTCGGTGGCTACACCTTC.

Many counts were recorded for this clonotype. J is TRBJ2-7 and V is TRBV3-1, with D perhaps TRBD1 (5 bases). Germline-derived CDR1 and CDR2 are LGHDT and YNNKEL (reference sequence). V was pared by 1 base and J by 5 bases, with 9 bases between. The CDR3 has 13 residues. In DNA, the CDR3 is TGTGCCAGCAGCCAAGCAGCAGGGAACGAGCAGTACTTC. Translating gives CASSQAAGNEQYF.

Only a few counts were recorded for this clonotype. The chain couples TRBV28 to TRBJ1-2; D is uncertain. Trimming took 10 bases from V and 4 from J, leaving 16 bases between them. This CDR3 is 13 amino acids long. Germline V gene sequence: CDR1 MDHEN, CDR2 SYDVKM. The CDR3 reads CATPSAGSYGYTF. The CDR3 DNA reads TGTGCCACCCCCTCAGCGGGGAGCTATGGCTACACCTTC.

This clonotype was observed many times. V and J are TRBV25-1 and TRBJ1-2; a weak D match, TRBD1 (6 bases). Trimming removed 7 bases at V and 8 bases at J, with 14 bases between. The germline V gene encodes CDR1 MGHDK and CDR2 SYGVNS. CDR3 length: 12 residues. CDR3 bases: TGTGCCAGCAAGGGGGTCCTCGAGGGCTACACCTTC. It encodes CASKGVLEGYTF.

Concerning this clonotype itself: The conserved final phenylalanine or tryptophan is absent from the CDR3, which likely points to a read error. The chain recombines TRBV19 with TRBJ1-1; maybe TRBD1 (6 bases). The CDR3 length is 13 residues. Germline V gene sequence: CDR1 LNHDA, CDR2 SQIVND (reference sequence). V was pared by 8 bases and J by 2 bases, with 12 bases between. The CDR3 DNA sequence: TGTGCCAGTCACCACAGGGATAACACTGAAGCTTTCTCT. Its translation is CASHHRDNTEAFS.

For this clonotype: The junction departs from germline at one end; a sequencing error may be responsible. The J gene is TRBJ2-5, the V gene TRBV11-3, with 9 bases identical to TRBD2. The germline V gene has CDR1 SGHNT and CDR2 YENEEA. This CDR3 spans 13 amino acids. The CDR3 nucleotides read TGTGCCAGCGGCGGAGCGGGAGGAGAGGCCCAGTACTTC. This sequence encodes CASGGAGGEAQYF.

At least ten counts were recorded for this clonotype. The V call is TRBV6-5, the J call TRBJ2-7, with D possibly being TRBD1 (5 bases). CDR1 and CDR2 from the germline V gene are MNHEY and SVGAGI. The CDR3 extends over 14 amino acids. Trimming pared 0 bases from V and 2 bases from J, leaving 8 bases between. CDR3 bases: TGTGCCAGCAGTTACTCCCCAGGGACCTACGAGCAGTACTTC. It specifies CASSYSPGTYEQYF.

A remark on this clonotype: A much more abundant neighbour one base away suggests this may be a read error. The chain has TRBV7-9 and TRBJ1-1; D unclear. The CDR3 contains 8 residues. The germline gives CDR1 SEHNR, CDR2 FQNEAQ (reference sequence). The CDR3 spells CATTGAFF. The CDR3, as DNA: TGTGCCACCACTGGAGCTTTCTTT.